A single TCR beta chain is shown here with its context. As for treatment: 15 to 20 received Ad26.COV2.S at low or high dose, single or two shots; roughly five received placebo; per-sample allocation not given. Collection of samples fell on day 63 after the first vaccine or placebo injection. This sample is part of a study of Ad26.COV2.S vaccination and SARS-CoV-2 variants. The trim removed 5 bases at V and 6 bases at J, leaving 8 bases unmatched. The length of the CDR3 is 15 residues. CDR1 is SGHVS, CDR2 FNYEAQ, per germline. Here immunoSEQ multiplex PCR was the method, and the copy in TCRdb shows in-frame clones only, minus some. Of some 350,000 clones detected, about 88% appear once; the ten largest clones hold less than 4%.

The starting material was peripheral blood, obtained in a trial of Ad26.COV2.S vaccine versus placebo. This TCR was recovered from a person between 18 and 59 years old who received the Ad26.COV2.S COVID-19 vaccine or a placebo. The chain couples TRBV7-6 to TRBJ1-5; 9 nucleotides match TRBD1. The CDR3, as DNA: TGTGCCAGCAGCCTTCGGGGACAGGGAAGTCAGCCCCAGCATTTT. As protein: CASSLRGQGSQPQHF.